The source of this T cell receptor (beta chain) is a study of neurological immune-mediated disorders. TCRdb independently ran MiXCR on the 5' RACE reads; one entry per CDR3 protein. The table records about 66,000 distinct CDR3 sequences, nearly 3.5% of them present only once. The V gene's germline CDR1 is SGHVS and CDR2 FNYEAQ. There are 17 residues in the CDR3. With V trimmed by 4 bases and J by 4 bases, 7 bases remained unmatched. Note on this clonotype: A read error may be the cause here, since a much bigger clone is one base away.

Sequenced sample: PBMCs. The V gene is TRBV7-6, the J gene TRBJ2-3; 14 nucleotides match TRBD2. The TCR comes from a man aged 40-49 years with multiple sclerosis. This CDR3 reads CASSSAGTSGSSDTQYF. The CDR3 nucleotides read TGTGCCAGCAGCTCAGCCGGGACTAGCGGGAGTTCAGATACGCAGTATTTT.